Detailed here is one T cell receptor (beta chain). What it recognizes is unknown. The data were taken from a study of beta chain features in type 1 diabetes. Once sorted, every population was more than 95% pure. General study results and limits: A moderate, significant TCRB CDR3 shortening appeared in type 1 diabetes across four CD4+ subsets.

The investigators reverse transcribed all of the isolated RNA, so they sequenced expressed TCRB transcripts. The average output of naive, central memory and regulatory T cell samples was 3 million to 4 million reads. Measured with immunoSEQ multiplex PCR; TCRdb has only the in-frame clones, and not every one. The sample consists of hundreds of thousands of clones, roughly 8% of them appearing once. In germline, CDR1 is SGHVS, CDR2 FNYEAQ. Trimming removed 0 bases from V and 0 bases from J, with 17 bases in between. This CDR3 has 18 residues. This clonotype was obtained from a woman younger than 30 in good health. Sequenced sample: central memory CD4+ T cells from blood. The chain uses TRBV7-6 and TRBJ1-1; D is possibly TRBD1 (5 bases). The CDR3 region has the DNA TGTGCCAGCAGCTTAGCTCCCCGGACATCCCGCATGAACACTGAAGCTTTCTTT. Residues: CASSLAPRTSRMNTEAFF.